The rows below give T cell receptor beta chains drawn from one sample of a study of blood T cell repertoires in COVID-19. Repertoires were generated with immunoSEQ multiplex PCR, while TCRdb's copy carries only in-frame clones and drops some. Of around 100,000 clones listed, approximately 80% were seen once; the top ten hold 13%. Sequenced: peripheral blood. These receptors came from a human donor in a cohort sampled during active or convalescent COVID-19. The CDR3 runs from the conserved cysteine through the conserved F or W. A D gene is named only where the DNA matches it firmly. Expanded clones are given a class, and other clones once, few, many or no size at all.

cdr3_length | clone_size | j_call | d_call | v_call | cdr3_nt | cdr3_aa
15 | - | TRBJ2-1 | TRBD2 | TRBV9 | TGTGCCAGCAGCGTAGCTGCTAGCGGGGGCGATGAGCAGTTCTTC | CASSVAASGGDEQFF
11 | - | TRBJ2-2 | - | TRBV30 | TGTGCCTGGTGGACAACCGGGGAGCTGTTTTTT | CAWWTTGELFF
15 | - | TRBJ1-1 | - | TRBV4-2 | TGTGCCAGCAGCCAAGACTCCTCGGGTAACACTGAAGCTTTCTTT | CASSQDSSGNTEAFF
14 | - | TRBJ2-7 | - | TRBV19 | TGTGCCAGTAGTCCCCCGGGGGACAGTTACGAGCAGTACTTC | CASSPPGDSYEQYF
15 | once | TRBJ2-7 | - | TRBV5-5 | TGTGCCAGCAGCTCAGGTGGCGGACAGTCCTACGAGCAGTACTTC | CASSSGGGQSYEQYF
14 | - | TRBJ1-6 | - | TRBV10-3 | TGTGCCATCAGGGATCAAGGAGGGGACTCACCCCTCCACTTT | CAIRDQGGDSPLHF
14 | once | TRBJ2-3 | - | TRBV7-2 | TGTGCCAGCAGCTTAGACAGGAGTACAGATACGCAGTATTTT | CASSLDRSTDTQYF
15 | once | TRBJ1-1 | TRBD1 | TRBV6-4 | TGTGCCAGCAGCCCCGACAGGGGCGGAGGGACTGAAGCTTTCTTT | CASSPDRGGGTEAFF
17 | - | TRBJ2-1 | TRBD2 | TRBV7-8 | TGTGCCAGCAGCTTAAAGGATGGGAGGGGACCCTACAATGAGCAGTTCTTC | CASSLKDGRGPYNEQFF
14 | - | TRBJ2-2 | - | TRBV6-6 | TGTGCCAGCAGCGTGGGGGCCAACACCGGGGAGCTGTTTTTT | CASSVGANTGELFF
15 | - | TRBJ1-1 | - | TRBV19 | TGTGCCCCGGCCCCGTGTGGGCCGGTGAACACTGAAGCTTTCTTT | CAPAPCGPVNTEAFF
16 | - | TRBJ2-1 | TRBD2 | TRBV7-2 | TGTGCCAGCAGCAGACCCAGCGGGGGGCCTTACAATGAGCAGTTCTTC | CASSRPSGGPYNEQFF
18 | few | TRBJ2-7 | TRBD1 | TRBV19 | TGTGCCAGTAGTATAGACCCCCCGGGACAGGGGGGTGACTACGAGCAGTACTTC | CASSIDPPGQGGDYEQYF
15 | - | TRBJ1-1 | - | TRBV6-5 | TGTGCCAGCATACCAGAGGGGGAGAGGAACACTGAAGCTTTCTTT | CASIPEGERNTEAFF
12 | few | TRBJ2-7 | TRBD2 | TRBV5-1 | TGCGCCAGCAGCTGGGGGAGGGCCGAGCAGTACTTC | CASSWGRAEQYF
11 | - | TRBJ1-1 | - | TRBV10-3 | TGTGCCACCGTGCAGGGTGCTGAAGCTTTCTTT | CATVQGAEAFF
16 | few | TRBJ2-1 | - | TRBV9 | TGTGCCAGCAGCGTTTTAGCGGAGACCCCCTACAATGAGCAGTTCTTC | CASSVLAETPYNEQFF
15 | - | TRBJ1-1 | TRBD1 | TRBV29-1 | TGCAGCGCTACTCCGGGACAGAGATCGCACACTGAAGCTTTCTTT | CSATPGQRSHTEAFF
13 | - | TRBJ1-2 | - | TRBV6-5 | TGTGCCAGCAGGAGGGGGTTGGTAGATGGCTACACCTTC | CASRRGLVDGYTF
14 | once | TRBJ1-2 | - | TRBV21-1 | TGTGCCAGCAGCAAACATAGGGGCGGCTATGGCTACACCTTC | CASSKHRGGYGYTF
13 | - | TRBJ1-2 | - | TRBV5-1 | TGCGCCAGCAGCTTGGCCGAGATTCGGGGCTACACCTTC | CASSLAEIRGYTF
15 | - | TRBJ2-7 | - | TRBV19 | TGTGCCAGTAGTTGGAGGGCGGAGGATGGGATCGAGCAGTACTTC | CASSWRAEDGIEQYF
15 | once | TRBJ1-4 | TRBD1 | TRBV6-5 | TGTGCCAGCAGCAGCCGACAGGGAACTAATGAAAAACTGTTTTTT | CASSSRQGTNEKLFF
15 | - | TRBJ2-7 | TRBD2 | TRBV19 | TGTGCCAGTAGTAAACGGACTAGCCTGACCGTCGAGCAGTACTTC | CASSKRTSLTVEQYF
16 | - | TRBJ2-3 | - | TRBV18 | TGTGCCAGCTCACCCGAGCTCTCCCGGGGTACAGATACGCAGTATTTT | CASSPELSRGTDTQYF
13 | - | TRBJ2-1 | - | TRBV11-2 | TGTGCCAGCAGCTTGGACAGAAACAATGAGCAGTTCTTC | CASSLDRNNEQFF
16 | - | TRBJ2-7 | TRBD1 | TRBV28 | TGTGCCAGCAGTCCCCCTGGGGGGACAGGGACTGGGGAGCAGTACTTC | CASSPPGGTGTGEQYF
12 | few | TRBJ2-3 | - | TRBV2 | TGTGCCAGCGCCGGCGCAGGGGATACGCAGTATTTT | CASAGAGDTQYF
16 | few | TRBJ1-4 | TRBD1 | TRBV28 | TGTGCCAGCAGTACCCGGGACAGGGGGATCAATGAAAAACTGTTTTTT | CASSTRDRGINEKLFF
15 | - | TRBJ2-3 | TRBD2 | TRBV19 | TGTGCCAGTAGTAGTCTAAGCGGGGGGGCCGATACGCAGTATTTT | CASSSLSGGADTQYF
15 | - | TRBJ2-5 | - | TRBV5-8 | TGTGCCAGCAGCTGGGTCGACAGGAACCAAGAGACCCAGTACTTC | CASSWVDRNQETQYF
14 | - | TRBJ1-6 | - | TRBV7-8 | TGTGCCAGCAGCCGTGGGCAGGAAGGTTCACCCCTCCACTTT | CASSRGQEGSPLHF
12 | - | TRBJ1-5 | - | TRBV6-5 | TGTGCCAGCAGTCCCCCGCTTCCAGCCCAGCATTTT | CASSPPLPAQHF
18 | - | TRBJ2-3 | TRBD2 | TRBV9 | TGTGCCAGCAGCGTAGAATCTAGCGGGGCGTCTAGCACAGATACGCAGTATTTT | CASSVESSGASSTDTQYF
13 | - | TRBJ1-5 | - | TRBV10-1 | TGCGCCAGCAGTGCCCAGGCCCGGCGGCCCCAGCATTTT | CASSAQARRPQHF